The clone carrying this T cell receptor beta chain was seen repeatedly, ten times or more. Its antigen is not identified. This record comes from a study of CD8 T cells in ankylosing spondylitis. As the method for making TCR beta libraries, quantitative 5'-RACE with molecular barcodes was used. TCRdb analysed the 5' RACE reads with MiXCR anew, one entry per CDR3 protein. The table has 36,000 or so distinct CDR3 sequences, about 6% seen once. Findings and limits, study-wide: Seemingly distinctive of ankylosing spondylitis blood was a TCR beta motif formed by eight highly homologous variants. Disease-linked clones displayed a CD8+ phenotype and appeared relatively rarely in peripheral blood. Matched synovial fluid from ankylosing spondylitis patients was reported to be enriched for disease-linked clones.

The J segment lost 4 bases and the V segment lost 2 bases, leaving 2 bases of the junction unmatched. The CDR3 spans 14 residues. Germline V CDR1 and CDR2: SGHRS, YFSETQ. This TCR came from a male donor with ankylosing spondylitis or in good health (not recorded which). The chain couples TRBV5-1 to TRBJ2-1; 8 bases line up with TRBD2. The sample consisted of blood, either unsorted or a sorted T cell fraction (not recorded which). In nucleotides, the CDR3 is TGCGCCAGCAGCTTTCGGGAGGGGTACAATGAGCAGTTCTTC. Amino acid sequence: CASSFREGYNEQFF.